Sequencing of this T cell receptor (beta chain) was carried out in a study of blood T cell repertoires in COVID-19. About the research overall: Donors in the United States, Italy and Spain gave samples during acute or convalescent COVID-19. Nucleic acid was either cDNA or gDNA, and it came from T cells, B-cell-depleted T cells, or PBMCs.

Trimming shortened V by 5 bases and J by 4 bases, and 15 bases separated the two germline ends. CDR1 is SEHNR, CDR2 FQNEAQ, per germline (reference sequence). This CDR3 is built from 15 residues. Source study methods: Scientists estimated how many nucleated cells there were by amplifying reference gene primers. This table comes from immunoSEQ multiplex PCR, and its TCRdb copy is limited to in-frame clones, with some not included. V, J and clone size are taken as reported in that table, and D and trimming were inferred from the DNA itself. The sample has about 69,000 clones; around 80% are singletons. In this sample, this clone turned up once.

This receptor was identified in a man in his fifties or sixties with COVID-19, enrolled during active disease. The chain has TRBV7-9 and TRBJ1-3; D unresolved. Sample: peripheral blood. The CDR3 loop reads CASSPLQTTGNTIYF. The CDR3 DNA is TGTGCCAGCAGCCCTCTACAGACAACCGGAAACACCATATATTTT.